The present entry profiles one T cell receptor beta chain with its context. Its specificity is unknown. These data are taken from a study of prognosis after radiotherapy for stage I lung cancer. Study results and caveats: Counts of unique TCR clones fell following stereotactic body radiation therapy, median roughly 9,900 versus 7,200. Usage of TRBV and TRBJ genes reportedly differed between metastatic and non-metastatic patients. It was not determined whether the expanded TCR clones were tumor-specific.

Peripheral venous blood was drawn in approximately 6-milliliter volumes, with a draw taken at each of two separate time points. Multiplex PCR, run in two rounds, amplified TCR beta CDR3 from genomic DNA. For every TRBV and TRBJ gene, a specific primer was used in first-round PCR. Using its own MiXCR run on the multiplex PCR reads, TCRdb lists one record per CDR3 protein. The sample consists of 25,000 to 30,000 distinct CDR3 sequences, just over 40% of them appearing once. The CDR3 loop spans 13 amino acids. Germline lookup yields CDR1 MNHGY and CDR2 SVAAGI. Trimming took off 3 bases at V and 3 bases at J, with 5 bases between the two ends.

The sequences come from PBMCs, collected before or after stereotactic body radiation therapy (not recorded which). This TCR derives from a donor aged 50 or older with non-small cell lung cancer. The chain links TRBV6-9 to TRBJ2-2; D not certain. DNA of the CDR3: TGTGCCAGCAGTTACGTTGACACCGGGGAGCTGTTTTTT. This gives the protein CASSYVDTGELFF.